This T cell receptor (beta chain) was profiled in a study of vaccination effects on CD4 cells after COVID-19. Study outcomes and limitations: In the late period after vaccination, infection- and vaccine-induced clones contracted markedly.

The CDR3 consists of 13 residues. Trimming cost V 1 base and J 12 bases, with 12 bases left between them. Germline values: CDR1 KGHDR, CDR2 SFDVKD. With the ViraFEST assay, the study expanded antigen-specific CD4+ T cells using viral peptide pools, then sequenced them. Upon completion of around eleven days in culture, CD4+ T cells were isolated. Neither prior SARS-CoV-2 infection nor positive nucleocapsid antibodies were present in the vaccine recipients. Generated by immunoSEQ multiplex PCR, the TCRdb table keeps only in-frame clones and is missing some. The sample yields 35,000 to 55,000 clones, just over 75% seen once. On this clone: Its target is not known.

The clonotype comes from a human donor who received a COVID-19 vaccine. Sequencing used CD4+ T cells from PBMCs cultured with SARS-CoV-2 spike peptides, obtained before COVID-19 vaccination. The rearrangement uses TRBV24-1 and TRBJ2-1, with a tentative D call TRBD1 (5 bases). The CDR3 DNA is TGTGCCACCAGTGATTTTGCTCAGGGCGGGCAGTTCTTC. Residues: CATSDFAQGGQFF.